The rows below give T cell receptor beta chains drawn from one sample of a study of cytomegalovirus exposure and HLA in healthy donors. Clones were read by immunoSEQ multiplex PCR, and TCRdb kept only the in-frame ones, dropping some. This sample has 150,000 to 200,000 clones; about four fifths occur once, and the top ten carry around 1.9%. The sequenced sample was PBMCs. These receptors were collected from a man in his late teens or twenties in good health and CMV-seronegative. CDR3s include the opening cysteine and the closing phenylalanine or tryptophan. A D gene is named only where the DNA matches it firmly. Not every row has a clone size; where given, it reads once, few, many or a size class.

>.|TRBJ1-4|TRBV5-1|.
CASSLGPSGYSTNEKLFF
TGCGCCAGCAGCTTGGGCCCCAGCGGGTATTCAACTAATGAAAAACTGTTTTTT
>.|TRBJ2-7|TRBV27|.
CASSLTESYEQYF
TGTGCCAGCAGCCTGACGGAGTCCTACGAGCAGTACTTC
>.|TRBJ2-7|TRBV7-9|.
CASSGSYEQYF
TGTGCCTCAAGCGGTTCCTACGAGCAGTACTTC
>.|TRBJ2-5|TRBV10-1|TRBD1
CAKRQGGAGTQYF
TGCGCCAAGAGACAGGGGGGAGCAGGGACCCAGTACTTC
>.|TRBJ2-5|TRBV14|TRBD1
CASSQVGGKRETQYF
TGTGCCAGCAGCCAAGTAGGGGGCAAGCGAGAGACCCAGTACTTC
>.|TRBJ2-4|TRBV11-2|.
CASSFSGGLAKNIQYF
TGTGCCAGCAGCTTCTCAGGGGGGTTAGCCAAAAACATTCAGTACTTC
>.|TRBJ2-5|TRBV30|.
CAWSYDRYQETQYF
TGTGCCTGGAGTTACGACAGGTACCAAGAGACCCAGTACTTC
>few|TRBJ2-5|TRBV9|TRBD1
CASSHNRTGMPNRQETQYF
TGTGCCAGCAGCCACAACCGGACAGGGATGCCGAACCGACAAGAGACCCAGTACTTC
>.|TRBJ2-1|TRBV6-6|TRBD1
CASTRLQGAGYNEQFF
TGTGCCAGCACTCGGCTCCAGGGGGCTGGCTACAATGAGCAGTTCTTC
>.|TRBJ2-1|TRBV5-1|TRBD1
CASRLGGTGRNNEQFF
TGCGCCAGCAGACTGGGGGGGACAGGGAGGAACAATGAGCAGTTCTTC
>.|TRBJ1-1|TRBV2|.
CASILTVLLEAFF
TGTGCCAGCATCCTGACAGTTTTACTTGAAGCTTTCTTT
>.|TRBJ2-4|TRBV28|.
CASSVTGFDKNIQYF
TGTGCCAGCAGTGTGACGGGGTTTGACAAAAACATTCAGTACTTC
>.|TRBJ2-3|TRBV27|TRBD1
CASSEGANTDTQYF
TGTGCCAGCAGTGAGGGGGCGAACACAGATACGCAGTATTTT